This T cell receptor (beta chain) came from a study of glioma-infiltrating T cells after dendritic cell vaccination. Study context: Patients had newly diagnosed or recurrent glioblastoma and received dendritic cell vaccines. Monocyte-derived dendritic cells, cultured less than 9 days with IL-4 and GM-CSF, were pulsed with autologous tumor lysate.

Regarding time point: after dendritic cell vaccination, including at tumor progression/relapse. Before vaccination, two weeks after the third vaccination, and at progression, PBMC were collected. TCRdb's copy holds only in-frame clones and misses some; the assay was immunoSEQ multiplex PCR. The sample lists roughly 60,000 clones, 70% to 90% occurring once. There are 13 residues in the CDR3. Germline CDR1 and CDR2: MNHNS and SASEGT. V was clipped by 8 bases and J by 4 bases, with 14 bases between them. V gene TRBV6-1 combines with J gene TRBJ1-2, with D perhaps matching TRBD1 (6 bases). The TCR comes from a human donor with glioblastoma. This specimen consisted of blood, obtained after dendritic cell vaccination. CDR3 sequence (DNA): TGTGCCAGCTCAGGGGAGGGTTTCTATGGCTACACCTTC. Translating gives CASSGEGFYGYTF.